Shown below are 26 T cell receptor beta chains from a single sample sequenced in a study of vaccination effects on CD4 cells after COVID-19. These TCRs' antigens remain unknown. After expansion with viral peptide pools in the ViraFEST assay, antigen-specific CD4+ T cells were sequenced. Isolating CD4+ T cells followed approximately ten days of culture. Absence of prior SARS-CoV-2 infection characterized the vaccine recipients, who showed negative nucleocapsid antibodies. The assay was immunoSEQ multiplex PCR, and TCRdb's table has in-frame clones only and misses some. The profile covers 20,000 to 30,000 clones, with under 75% appearing a single time and approximately 13% taken by the ten largest. The specimen comprised CD4+ T cells from PBMCs cultured with HCoV-OC43 spike peptides, sampled before COVID-19 vaccination. The subset: HCoV-OC43 spike overlapping peptide pool stimulation. The receptors derive from a human donor who received a COVID-19 vaccine.

In its sample, this clone was seen once. The genes are TRBV7-8 and TRBJ2-7, with TRBD2 matching over 13 bases. The V gene end was trimmed by 5 bases and the J gene end by 2 bases; junction bases not matched to a gene: 3. The CDR3 extends over 15 amino acids. Germline values: CDR1 SGHVS, CDR2 FQNEAQ. The CDR3 DNA reads as TGTGCCAGCAGCACCGGACTAGCGGGAGCCTACGAGCAGTACTTC. Translation gives CASSTGLAGAYEQYF.

The CDR3 region is CASSPQGNTEAFF. The CDR3 DNA is TGTGCCAGCAGCCCACAAGGGAACACTGAAGCTTTCTTT. The chain is built from TRBV14 and TRBJ1-1; D remains unclear. The CDR3 has 13 amino acids. V was cut by 4 bases and J by 1 base, with 7 bases left in between. CDR1 is SGHDN, CDR2 FVKESK, per germline.

V usage is TRBV6-5 and J usage is TRBJ1-4, with D maybe TRBD1 (5 bases). The V end was cut by 5 bases, the J end by 3 bases, with 13 bases between. In germline, CDR1 is MNHEY, CDR2 SVGAGI. This CDR3 is 15 amino acids long. The CDR3 nucleotides read TGTGCCAGCAGTCCTCCGGGACGTTCTAATGAAAAACTGTTTTTT. Translating it yields CASSPPGRSNEKLFF.

This clone was counted a single time. The rearrangement joins TRBV4-1 to TRBJ1-2, with a tentative D call TRBD1 (5 bases). Germline-derived CDR1 and CDR2 are MGHRA and YSYEKL. V shed 6 bases and J shed 8 bases, with 16 bases lying between them. The CDR3 is 13 amino acids. CDR3 loop: CASRAGGFGGYTF. In DNA, the CDR3 is TGCGCCAGCAGGGCCGGGGGATTCGGGGGCTACACCTTC.

In regard to this clone: In the same sample, other DNA sequences code for this CDR3. The CDR3: CSVEVSMNTEAFF. For the CDR3, the DNA is TGCAGCGTTGAGGTTTCTATGAACACTGAAGCTTTCTTT. The chain is built from TRBV29-1 and TRBJ1-1, with unresolved D. The V gene's germline CDR1 is SQVTM and CDR2 ANQGSEA. The CDR3 runs to 13 residues. V was shortened by 3 bases and J by 0 bases, with 8 bases between the two germline ends.

This clone has only one observation. The chain has TRBV10-3 and TRBJ2-7; 9 nucleotides align to TRBD1. The CDR3 length is 13 residues. Per the germline V gene, CDR1 is ENHRY and CDR2 is SYGVKD. Trimming removed 6 bases from V and 9 bases from J; junction bases left unmatched: 9. The CDR3 spells CAIRGQGADGQYF. The CDR3 bases are TGTGCCATCAGGGGACAGGGAGCGGATGGGCAGTACTTC.

This chain connects TRBV6-5 to TRBJ2-7; 9 bases are shared with TRBD1. The germline V gene encodes CDR1 MNHEY and CDR2 SVGAGI. This CDR3 has 14 residues. The ends lost 5 bases at V and 3 bases at J; junction bases unmatched: 5. CDR3 amino acids: CASSRGQGHYEQYF. The CDR3, as DNA: TGTGCCAGCAGTAGAGGACAGGGGCACTACGAGCAGTACTTC.

In this sample, this clone turned up a few times. This chain connects TRBV5-1 to TRBJ1-1, with 9 bases fitting TRBD1. The CDR3 has 14 residues. The V gene end was trimmed by 2 bases and the J gene end by 6 bases; junction bases not matched to a gene: 5. Germline assignment: CDR1 SGHRS and CDR2 YFSETQ. DNA for the CDR3: TGCGCCAGCAGCTTACAGGGGGCGGAAGCTGAAGCTTTCTTT. Protein: CASSLQGAEAEAFF. Together with reference TRBV5-1 and TRBJ1-1, the CDR3 gives the full variable domain: KAGVTQTPRYLIKTRGQQVTLSCSPISGHRSVSWYQQTPGQGLQFLFEYFSETQRNKGNFPGRFSGRQFSNSRSEMNVSTLELGDSALYLCASSLQGAEAEAFFGQGTRLTVV.

The chain joins TRBV30 to TRBJ1-2; D possibly corresponds to TRBD1 (6 bases). V lost 2 bases, J lost 7 bases, and 14 bases lay in between. CDR3 length equals 13 residues. Germline V lookup: CDR1 GTSNPN, CDR2 SVGIG (reference sequence). This CDR3 is CAWSQIQGGGYTF. In nucleotides, the CDR3 is TGTGCCTGGAGTCAAATACAGGGCGGTGGCTACACCTTC.

This clone was seen a handful of times. V is TRBV6-6 and J is TRBJ1-1, with D possibly TRBD1 on 6 matching bases. Germline CDR1 reads MNHNY; CDR2 reads SVGAGI (reference sequence). V was shortened by 6 bases and J by 3 bases, with 20 bases between the two germline ends. CDR3 length equals 16 residues. Here the CDR3 reads CASRPPLQGRDTEAFF. DNA for the CDR3: TGTGCCAGCAGACCCCCACTCCAGGGGAGGGACACTGAAGCTTTCTTT.

This clone has more than one count but fewer than ten. The V and J genes are TRBV5-1 and TRBJ1-2; 9 bases line up with TRBD1. The CDR3 totals 15 residues. Germline CDR1 is SGHRS and CDR2 is YFSETQ. Trimming took 3 bases from V and 6 from J; bases not matched to a gene: 9. The CDR3 region has the DNA TGCGCCAGCAGCTCCTCGTTGACAGGGGGGGATGGCTACACCTTC. Residues: CASSSSLTGGDGYTF.

This chain uses TRBV18 with TRBJ1-2; 11 bases align to TRBD1. Germline CDR1 KGHSH, CDR2 LQKENI. V dropped 2 bases and J dropped 5; count of bases not matched to a gene: 1. The CDR3 extends over 14 amino acids. DNA for the CDR3: TGTGCCAGCTCACCAGGGACAGGGGGTTATGGCTACACCTTC. As protein: CASSPGTGGYGYTF.

This chain uses TRBV19 with TRBJ2-1; D not certain. V lost 2 bases to trimming and J lost 9 bases, with 8 bases between them. The CDR3 runs 12 residues. The germline CDR1 and CDR2 sequences are LNHDA and SQIVND (reference sequence). Written as DNA, the CDR3 is TGTGCCAGTAGTATACAGTCGGGTGAGCAGTTCTTC. Protein product: CASSIQSGEQFF. Full variable domain (remainder filled in from reference TRBV19 and TRBJ2-1): DGGITQSPKYLFRKEGQNVTLSCEQNLNHDAMYWYRQDPGQGLRLIYYSQIVNDFQKGDIAEGYSVSREKKESFPLTVTSAQKNPTAFYLCASSIQSGEQFFGPGTRLTVL.

This clone has just a few counts. The chain links TRBV7-6 to TRBJ2-2; 9 bases line up with TRBD1. The CDR3 loop spans 15 amino acids. V shed 1 base and J 6 bases; nucleotides not matched to a gene: 3. Germline assignment: CDR1 SGHVS and CDR2 FNYEAQ. As DNA, the CDR3 is TGTGCCAGCAGCTTAGGACAGGGGGGTTCCGGGGAGCTGTTTTTT. It yields the protein CASSLGQGGSGELFF.

V is TRBV6-5 and J is TRBJ2-2; TRBD1 is a possible D gene (6 bases). CDR1 MNHEY and CDR2 SVGAGI come from the germline V gene. V shed 7 bases and J shed 4 bases, with 10 bases lying between them. CDR3 length: 13 residues. The CDR3 DNA follows: TGTGCCAGCAACAACAGGGTCACCGGGGAGCTGTTTTTT. The encoded protein is CASNNRVTGELFF.

J is TRBJ2-1 and V is TRBV4-1; no definite D call. This CDR3 region has 16 residues. The germline CDR1 and CDR2 sequences are MGHRA and YSYEKL. The V and J ends lost 0 bases and 4 bases respectively, with 13 bases between them. The CDR3 is CASSQDLTNIYNEQFF. CDR3 DNA: TGCGCCAGCAGCCAAGATCTCACGAATATTTACAATGAGCAGTTCTTC.

A few counts support this clone. This rearrangement joins TRBV29-1 to TRBJ2-5, with 7 nucleotides matching TRBD2. The CDR3 is 13 residues long. The ends lost 7 bases at V and 5 bases at J; junction bases unmatched: 10. Germline CDR1 SQVTM, CDR2 ANQGSEA. DNA for the CDR3: TGCAGCGGTGCCGGGGGAGGGGACGAGACCCAGTACTTC. Its protein is CSGAGGGDETQYF.

J is TRBJ1-6 and V is TRBV7-9, with D tentatively TRBD1 (6 bases). The CDR3 extends over 14 amino acids. The V and J ends lost 5 bases and 11 bases respectively, with 16 bases between them. In germline, CDR1 is SEHNR, CDR2 FQNEAQ (reference sequence). CDR3 in DNA: TGTGCCAGCAGCCCCTCCGGGGGGCGACCACCCCTCCACTTT. Translation gives CASSPSGGRPPLHF.

This sequence joins TRBV28 and TRBJ1-1; D uncertain. The V gene's germline CDR1 is MDHEN and CDR2 SYDVKM. The CDR3 has 11 residues. Trimming removed 6 bases at V and 7 bases at J, with 9 bases between. CDR3: CASRLAVEAFF. Written as DNA, the CDR3 is TGTGCCAGCAGATTGGCGGTTGAAGCTTTCTTT.

This clone was observed a few times. This rearrangement joins TRBV19 to TRBJ1-2; D call uncertain. Between the trimmed V and J ends, which lost 7 bases and 5 bases, there was a span of 11 bases. Germline V gives CDR1 LNHDA, CDR2 SQIVND (reference sequence). This CDR3 contains 12 residues. The CDR3 reads CASKEGGYGYTF. CDR3 bases: TGTGCCAGTAAAGAGGGAGGGTATGGCTACACCTTC.

This chain links TRBV5-8 with TRBJ1-5, with a weak D call TRBD1 (5 bases). Looked up from germline, CDR1 is SGHTS and CDR2 is YDEGEE. This CDR3 is 15 amino acids long. The V gene lost 0 bases and the J gene lost 5 bases, with 12 bases spanning the gap. The CDR3 nucleotides read TGTGCCAGCAGCTTGGCCTGGCAGGGCCATCAGCCCCAGCATTTT. Amino acid sequence: CASSLAWQGHQPQHF.

This clone turned up a few times. The chain combines TRBV14 with TRBJ1-2, with a tentative D call TRBD1 (6 bases). V lost 4 bases and J lost 8, with 23 bases in between. This CDR3 spans 16 amino acids. Germline V gives CDR1 SGHDN, CDR2 FVKESK. The CDR3 DNA sequence: TGTGCCAGCAGCCGAACCATCCGTGGGACACGGGTAGGCTACACCTTC. This translates into CASSRTIRGTRVGYTF.

This sequence joins TRBV3-1 (or the pseudogene TRBV3-2) and TRBJ2-7; D not certain. Germline CDR1 reads LGHDT; CDR2 reads YNNKEL (reference sequence). The CDR3 runs 11 residues. The V end lost 1 base, the J end lost 6 bases, and 4 bases lay between the germline ends. The CDR3: CASSQGGEQYF. CDR3 bases: TGTGCCAGCAGCCAAGGGGGCGAGCAGTACTTC.

In DNA, the CDR3 is TGTGCCAGTACCCCACCCGGATCCCATTCACCCCTCCACTTT. The encoded protein is CASTPPGSHSPLHF. The J gene is TRBJ1-6, the V gene TRBV19; D call uncertain. This CDR3 has 14 residues. CDR1 is LNHDA and CDR2 is SQIVND in the germline V gene (reference sequence). V lost 7 bases to trimming and J lost 8 bases, with 15 bases between them.

The gene calls are TRBV4-2 and TRBJ2-1, with D tentatively TRBD1 or TRBD2 (6 bases each). There are 14 residues in the CDR3. The V end was cut by 1 base, the J end by 7 bases, with 11 bases between. Per germline, CDR1 LGHNA and CDR2 YNFKEQ. The CDR3 DNA sequence: TGTGCCAGCAGCCAAGGGAGGGGGAGAAATGAGCAGTTCTTC. It specifies CASSQGRGRNEQFF.

The rearrangement uses TRBV29-1 and TRBJ2-2; possible D gene TRBD1, 5 bases. V was shortened by 6 bases and J by 4 bases, with 15 bases between the two germline ends. The CDR3 runs to 14 residues. Germline CDR1 is SQVTM and CDR2 is ANQGSEA. This chain's CDR3 is CSVLRGLGTGELFF. CDR3 sequence (DNA): TGCAGCGTGCTAAGGGGTTTGGGCACCGGGGAGCTGTTTTTT.